These 28 T cell receptor beta chains share one sample of origin, sequenced in a study of blood T cell repertoires in COVID-19. The assay was immunoSEQ multiplex PCR, and TCRdb's table has in-frame clones only and misses some. The repertoire consists of 95,000 to 150,000 clones, with 70% to 90% occurring once and the leading ten covering 7.6%. Sequenced material: peripheral blood. The receptors were gathered from a man between 45 and 60 years old with acute or convalescent COVID-19.

V gene TRBV2 combines with J gene TRBJ1-6; no definite D call. CDR1 SNHLY and CDR2 FYNNEI come from the germline V gene. This CDR3 has 13 residues. Trimming left V 6 bases short and J 8 bases short, with 11 bases between. CDR3 bases: TGTGCCAGCAGAAGAAGCGGGGATTCACCCCTCCACTTT. Translation: CASRRSGDSPLHF.

The chain is built from TRBV27 and TRBJ1-5; weak D call: TRBD1 (5 bases). V dropped 5 bases and J dropped 0 bases, with 11 bases sitting between them. CDR1 and CDR2 from the germline V gene are MNHEY and SMNVEV (reference sequence). The CDR3 is 15 residues long. The CDR3 nucleotides are TGTGCCAGCAGTCCCGACAGTTATAGCAATCAGCCCCAGCATTTT. Translated: CASSPDSYSNQPQHF.

CDR3 nucleotide sequence: TGTGCCAGCAGTTACGGGGCCAATGAGCAGTTCTTC. Translating it yields CASSYGANEQFF. The rearrangement uses TRBV6-5 and TRBJ2-1; D is perhaps TRBD1 (5 bases). Trimming took 2 bases from V and 6 from J, leaving 5 bases between them. The germline V gene has CDR1 MNHEY and CDR2 SVGAGI. CDR3 length: 12 amino acids.

This clone has only one observation. The rearrangement links TRBV21-1 to TRBJ2-1; the D segment call TRBD2 is taken from the table without a DNA check. TRBV21-1 corresponds to a pseudogene. The CDR3 length is 17 residues. CDR3 nucleotide sequence: TGTGCCAGCAGCAAACCCAGACGGAGCGGGAGTAGAAATGAGCAGTTCTTC. Protein product: CASSKPRRSGSRNEQFF.

The J gene is TRBJ2-5, the V gene TRBV9; D perhaps matches TRBD1 (5 bases). In germline, CDR1 is SGDLS, CDR2 YYNGEE. The CDR3 is 17 amino acids. Trimming stripped 0 bases from V and 4 bases from J, with 19 bases between. The CDR3 protein is CASSVADWGRWGETQYF. The CDR3 DNA reads as TGTGCCAGCAGCGTAGCGGATTGGGGCCGGTGGGGAGAGACCCAGTACTTC.

This chain joins TRBV30 and TRBJ1-5; 8 bases line up with TRBD1. Germline trimming cut 4 bases from V and 3 bases from J; bases unmatched to any gene: 5. Germline CDR1 and CDR2: GTSNPN and SVGIG (reference sequence). This CDR3 spans 14 amino acids. The CDR3 here is CAWTGQGINQPQHF. DNA for the CDR3: TGTGCCTGGACCGGACAGGGCATCAATCAGCCCCAGCATTTT.

The chain recombines TRBV18 with TRBJ2-7; 9 positions agree with TRBD1. V was clipped by 5 bases and J by 4 bases; unmatched bases: 6. The CDR3 contains 14 residues. CDR1 and CDR2 from the germline V gene are KGHSH and LQKENI. This CDR3 reads CASSTGTGIYEQYF. CDR3 sequence (DNA): TGTGCCAGCTCAACAGGGACAGGGATTTACGAGCAGTACTTC. The variable domain in full, with the rest retrieved from reference TRBV18 and TRBJ2-7, is NAGVMQNPRHLVRRRGQEARLRCSPMKGHSHVYWYRQLPEEGLKFMVYLQKENIIDESGMPKERFSAEFPKEGPSILRIQQVVRGDSAAYFCASSTGTGIYEQYFGPGTRLTVT.

Comments on this clone: Mismatch with germline at one junction end may stem from a read error. J is TRBJ1-2 and V is TRBV6-5; perhaps TRBD1 as D (6 bases). The CDR3 has 13 amino acids. CDR1 is MNHEY, CDR2 SVGAGI, per germline. The DNA of the CDR3 is TGTGCCAGCAGTTACCCCCGGGACACCGAAATATACTTC. It translates to CASSYPRDTEIYF.

The rearrangement links TRBV7-9 to TRBJ2-7, with D tentatively TRBD1 (6 bases). CDR1 is SEHNR and CDR2 is FQNEAQ in the germline V gene (reference sequence). The CDR3 is 13 residues long. The V gene lost 6 bases and the J gene lost 2 bases, with 11 bases spanning the gap. The chain's CDR3 is CASRHRDTYEQYF. CDR3 sequence (DNA): TGTGCCAGCAGACACCGGGACACCTACGAGCAGTACTTC.

V usage is TRBV19 and J usage is TRBJ2-3; D unclear. V lost 7 bases, J lost 1 base, and 9 bases lay in between. CDR1 and CDR2 from the germline V gene are LNHDA and SQIVND (reference sequence). The CDR3 runs 13 residues. For the CDR3, the DNA is TGTGCCAGTACCGAGCGTGGCACAGATACGCAGTATTTT. Residues: CASTERGTDTQYF.

The J gene is TRBJ2-5, the V gene TRBV6-5; D may be TRBD2 (5 bases). CDR3 length equals 16 residues. The V and J ends lost 0 bases and 0 bases respectively, with 11 bases between them. Germline-derived CDR1 and CDR2 are MNHEY and SVGAGI. The CDR3 region has the DNA TGTGCCAGCAGTTACTCCCAGCGGAGGTACCAAGAGACCCAGTACTTC. Its protein product is CASSYSQRRYQETQYF.

The table lists this clone with a count of one. The sample carries other DNA sequences with the same CDR3. This sequence joins TRBV5-6 and TRBJ1-5; D not resolved. Germline lookup yields CDR1 SGHDT and CDR2 YYEEEE. V was clipped by 2 bases and J by 7 bases, with 7 bases between them. CDR3 length equals 12 residues. This CDR3 is CASSFGGQPQHF. The CDR3 coding sequence is TGTGCCAGCAGCTTTGGAGGGCAGCCCCAGCATTTT.

This clone was seen only once. The chain has TRBV19 and TRBJ1-5; D may be TRBD1 (5 bases). The CDR3 contains 14 residues. CDR1 and CDR2 (germline): LNHDA, SQIVND (reference sequence). Trimming removed 5 bases from V and 2 bases from J, with 10 bases in between. The CDR3 nucleotides are TGTGCCAGTAGTTCAACAGGAGGCAATCAGCCCCAGCATTTT. Its protein is CASSSTGGNQPQHF.

This clone has a handful of counts. J is TRBJ1-2 and V is TRBV9; 8 nucleotides agree with TRBD1. The CDR3 has 16 residues. Germline CDR1 reads SGDLS; CDR2 reads YYNGEE. V lost 3 bases to trimming and J lost 1 base; unmatched junction nucleotides: 8. The CDR3 sequence: CASSGRTGLNNYGYTF. CDR3 DNA: TGTGCCAGCAGCGGAAGGACAGGGTTGAATAACTATGGCTACACCTTC. The whole variable domain, filled in from reference TRBV9 and TRBJ1-2, reads DSGVTQTPKHLITATGQRVTLRCSPRSGDLSVYWYQQSLDQGLQFLIQYYNGEERAKGNILERFSAQQFPDLHSELNLSSLELGDSALYFCASSGRTGLNNYGYTFGSGTRLTVV.

The V call is TRBV11-3, the J call TRBJ1-2; 9 bases line up with TRBD1. V gave up 5 bases and J gave up 4 bases; unmatched junction bases: 11. Germline CDR1 reads SGHNT; CDR2 reads YENEEA. This CDR3 is 16 amino acids long. DNA for the CDR3: TGTGCCAGCAGCACCCGTCCCGGGACAGGGAGCTATGGCTACACCTTC. It codes for CASSTRPGTGSYGYTF.

CDR3 sequence (DNA): TGTGCCAGCAGTCCGGGTCAGGGGAATAATGAAAAACTGTTTTTT. It encodes CASSPGQGNNEKLFF. This chain uses TRBV27 with TRBJ1-4; TRBD1 is a possible D gene (6 bases). V dropped 5 bases and J dropped 4 bases, with 14 bases sitting between them. CDR1 is MNHEY, CDR2 SMNVEV, per germline (reference sequence). This CDR3 region has 15 residues. Together with reference TRBV27 and TRBJ1-4, the CDR3 gives the full variable domain: EAQVTQNPRYLITVTGKKLTVTCSQNMNHEYMSWYRQDPGLGLRQIYYSMNVEVTDKGDVPEGYKVSRKEKRNFPLILESPSPNQTSLYFCASSPGQGNNEKLFFGSGTQLSVL.

The chain joins TRBV7-2 to TRBJ1-1, with 8 bases that match TRBD1. Germline CDR1 reads SGHTA; CDR2 reads FQGNSA. The CDR3 extends over 15 amino acids. The J segment lost 5 bases and the V segment lost 1 base, leaving 6 bases of the junction unmatched. The CDR3 DNA sequence: TGTGCCAGCAGCTTAGATCAGGGGGCTGGGACTGAAGCTTTCTTT. This gives the protein CASSLDQGAGTEAFF.

The rearrangement links TRBV7-2 to TRBJ2-3; 7 nucleotides align to TRBD1. V was pared by 5 bases and J by 0 bases, with 11 bases of the junction left unmatched. The CDR3 covers 17 residues. From germline, CDR1 is SGHTA and CDR2 FQGNSA. This chain's CDR3 is CASSLDRPETSTDTQYF. In nucleotides, the CDR3 is TGTGCCAGCAGCCTGGACAGGCCGGAGACAAGCACAGATACGCAGTATTTT.

V usage is TRBV6-5 and J usage is TRBJ2-1; D unresolved. Trimming cost V 2 bases and J 4 bases, with 12 bases left between them. The V gene's germline CDR1 is MNHEY and CDR2 SVGAGI. This CDR3 contains 15 residues. CDR3 residues: CASSYGGQSYNEQFF. CDR3 sequence (DNA): TGTGCCAGCAGTTACGGTGGCCAATCGTACAATGAGCAGTTCTTC.

The chain uses TRBV5-6 and TRBJ2-1, with 15 bases matching TRBD2. Germline V lookup: CDR1 SGHDT, CDR2 YYEEEE. The trim removed 0 bases at V and 7 bases at J, leaving 2 bases unmatched. This CDR3 is 16 amino acids long. CDR3 in amino acids: CASSLVGTSGRNEQFF. The DNA of the CDR3 is TGTGCCAGCAGCTTGGTTGGGACTAGCGGGAGGAATGAGCAGTTCTTC.

In this sample, this clone turned up once. The chain joins TRBV30 to TRBJ2-7, with 7 bases matching TRBD1. Germline V lookup: CDR1 GTSNPN, CDR2 SVGIG (reference sequence). V dropped 4 bases and J dropped 5; count of bases not matched to a gene: 5. The CDR3 has 12 amino acids. Written as DNA, the CDR3 is TGTGCCTGGACCAGGGGACAGAACGAGCAGTACTTC. It codes for CAWTRGQNEQYF.

The chain uses TRBV27 and TRBJ1-5, with D maybe TRBD1 (6 bases). The CDR3 loop spans 15 amino acids. V shed 4 bases and J shed 0 bases, with 10 bases lying between them. Germline CDR1 and CDR2: MNHEY and SMNVEV (reference sequence). CDR3 amino acids: CASSSQGYSNQPQHF. Written as DNA, the CDR3 is TGTGCCAGCAGTTCTCAGGGGTATAGCAATCAGCCCCAGCATTTT.

The chain combines TRBV3-1 (or the pseudogene TRBV3-2) with TRBJ1-5; D remains ambiguous. The V end was cut by 4 bases, the J end by 15 bases, with 13 bases between. Germline lookup yields CDR1 LGHDT and CDR2 YNNKEL (reference sequence). The CDR3 totals 11 residues. CDR3 region: CASSPQVPRHF. DNA of the CDR3: TGTGCCAGCAGCCCCCAGGTCCCAAGGCATTTT.

The J gene is TRBJ2-7, the V gene TRBV4-1, with 8 nucleotides matching TRBD1. V trimming: 0 bases; J trimming: 0 bases; junction bases outside the gene matches: 7. Germline V gives CDR1 MGHRA, CDR2 YSYEKL. There are 17 residues in the CDR3. CDR3 sequence (DNA): TGCGCCAGCAGCCAAGATCATTTAGGGACAGGCTCCTACGAGCAGTACTTC. This encodes CASSQDHLGTGSYEQYF.

The chain couples TRBV4-3 to TRBJ2-5, with D perhaps TRBD2 (6 bases). The CDR3 is 15 residues long. Germline CDR1 and CDR2: LGHNA and YSLEER. V was pared by 1 base and J by 5 bases, with 14 bases between. This chain's CDR3 is CASSQVPGVRETQYF. The DNA of the CDR3 is TGCGCCAGCAGCCAAGTTCCGGGGGTGAGGGAGACCCAGTACTTC.

This clone occurred a few times. The chain joins TRBV14 to TRBJ1-4, with 8 bases lining up with TRBD1. Germline loops: CDR1 SGHDN, CDR2 FVKESK. CDR3 length: 15 amino acids. V lost 1 base, J lost 6 bases, and 4 bases stayed unmatched. This CDR3 reads CASSQGPGGYEKLFF. The CDR3 DNA sequence: TGTGCCAGCAGCCAAGGTCCAGGGGGCTATGAAAAACTGTTTTTT.

This chain links TRBV5-1 with TRBJ2-2; weak D call: TRBD1 (6 bases). The germline V and J ends were trimmed by 1 base and 4 bases, with 17 bases remaining between them. Germline V gives CDR1 SGHRS, CDR2 YFSETQ. CDR3 length: 17 residues. CDR3 nucleotides: TGCGCCAGCAGCTTGAACCCCCCGGGACAAAGCACCGGGGAGCTGTTTTTT. Amino acids: CASSLNPPGQSTGELFF.

This chain links TRBV6-5 with TRBJ2-2; TRBD2 matches at 11 bases. The length of the CDR3 is 14 residues. Losses at the gene ends were 6 bases for V and 4 bases for J; bases not matched to a gene: 1. In germline, CDR1 is MNHEY, CDR2 SVGAGI. The DNA of the CDR3 is TGTGCCAGCAGGCTAGCGGGAGGCACCGGGGAGCTGTTTTTT. Its protein is CASRLAGGTGELFF.